Here is one T cell receptor (beta chain) with its context. Its binding antigen is unknown. Per-base quality was not reported, and no clone a single base away is much larger than it. From its cysteine to its phenylalanine, the CDR3 spans 15 amino acids. The CDR3 DNA has 45 bases and is translated from base 1. V sheds 3 bases and J sheds 0 bases, leaving 9 bases between their ends. From the germline V gene (reference sequence), CDR1 is SEHNR and CDR2 is FQNEAQ. The cohort consisted of fewer than 700 healthy bone marrow donors. At the time of sampling, every cohort member was nominally healthy, though immune exposures that went unrecorded were likely present. The donor was CMV seronegative and belonged to the group of over 350 seronegative cohort members. Each donor provided a peripheral blood sample, and peripheral blood mononuclear cells were used for TCR beta sequencing. Genomic DNA extraction from the blood cell samples was performed with the Qiagen DNeasy Blood Extraction Kit.

This sample is part of a study of cytomegalovirus exposure and HLA in healthy donors (dated 2017 in TCRdb). Concerning the study at large: According to an earlier analysis of a few hundred of the donors, 150 million to 200 million T cells yielded 120 million or so unique TCR beta sequences and 250 to 350 Gb of sequence data. An early release covering roughly 600 HLA-typed donors comprised approximately 290 gigabases of sequencing data and 85 million or so unique TCR sequences. Among the roughly 400 genotyped donors, under 90% belonged to the genetic ancestry cluster associated with self-reported Caucasian donors. The study was designed to test whether signatures of past pathogen exposure could be identified by cataloging public T cell receptors. The study used immunosequencing to profile the T cell repertoires of 666 subjects and linked those repertoires to cytomegalovirus serostatus. Along with the roughly 700-subject first cohort, a separate validation cohort of 120 different subjects was used. To predict cytomegalovirus infection status, the study brought together high-throughput TCR immunosequencing, statistical association of individual TCRs with disease status, and machine learning. A later analysis re-analyzed previously published TCR beta repertoires from 600 to 850 donors and added high-resolution HLA genotyping to study TCR occurrence patterns. The later analysis used no new phenotypic data to find candidate immune exposures, relying instead on TCR beta sequences and their occurrence across donors. An earlier analysis of nearly 600 of the donors applied high-throughput TCR beta sequencing to assess whether each TCR beta V gene segment acted as functional or pseudogenic. Donor age, sex, ethnicity and CMV serostatus were compiled alongside the repertoire data. A later genetic analysis used genome-wide SNP genotypes for 398 of the 666 donors, treating that subset as a discovery cohort. All discovery cohort repertoires had been generated using a single sequencing platform. HLA typing covered class I and class II loci at four-digit resolution. Typing coverage varied by locus: roughly 620-630 donors for A, B, C, DRB1 and DQB1; 522 for DQA1; about 590 for DPA1; more than 450 for DPB1. Because of strong linkage in the cohort, five DR-DQ haplotypes were treated as single units for association and clustering. Across approximately 400 genotyped donors of the cohort, an average of about 240,000 unique TCR beta nucleotide sequences per donor were sequenced, and roughly 20% of those sequences were non-productive. What the authors observed across the whole study: Correlated functional status among segregating V segments might be attributable to linkage disequilibrium, but an unknown experimental factor could not be ruled out. According to a later genetic analysis, donors in an Asian-associated ancestry cluster had fewer N-insertions in productive TCRs than the approximately 670-donor mean. Presence/absence analyses assumed roughly uniform sequencing depth across donors, an assumption that may not hold. Strong co-occurrence of HLA alleles, especially DR and DQ, made assigning TCR associations to individual alleles difficult. A further reported finding was that TCR beta sequences accurately predicted the HLA-A and HLA-B alleles for most subjects in the first cohort. In vitro tests confirmed that a few of the cytomegalovirus-associated TCR beta chains recognize cytomegalovirus antigens. According to a later analysis, most CMV-associated TCR beta chains appeared to be HLA-restricted, and the HLA associations seemed to be driven largely by CMV exposure. It was suggested by the authors that the approach could potentially be generalized to other disease states and immunological phenotypes. HLA typing was unavailable for some donors at each locus, so association tests used only the typed subset. A group of highly shared sequence variants was considered likely to be a technical artifact of the sequencing pipeline. According to a later analysis, parvovirus B19, influenza, CMV and Epstein-Barr virus appeared linked to several top co-occurrence clusters. A later genetic analysis associated a missense DCLRE1C variant with V-gene and J-gene trimming of TCR beta chains, and an independent cohort replicated the association. Because the 87-base-pair reads could not distinguish some IMGT-functional V segments, including TRBV6-2 and TRBV6-3, those segments were excluded. Most TCR sequences were seen in very few donors, while some public TCRs were found in many individuals. Immune exposure information for the cohort was limited to CMV serostatus. In both the original and validation cohorts, the classifier was reported to diagnose cytomegalovirus status with high specificity and sensitivity. Seventeen rarely observed V segments, including chromosome 9 orphons, were excluded from the earlier analysis of 550 to 700 of the donors because counts were too low. In a later analysis, HLA-associated TCR beta chains were found to be more clonally expanded and to have lower generation probabilities than equally common non-associated chains. In a later analysis, the rate of TCR association differed among HLA loci, with DRB1 alleles having the most associated TCRs and HLA-C alleles having the fewest. The cohort was sequenced for TCR beta chains only, and without alpha or paired-chain data the features that could be detected were limited. Specific HLA alleles were associated with roughly 16,000 TCR beta sequences at a false discovery rate of 0.05 in a later analysis. The study gave a list of 150 to 200 TCR beta chains associated with cytomegalovirus. In an earlier analysis of 587 of the donors, most TCR beta V segments appeared in productive rearrangements about 87% or about 30% of the time, broadly matching IMGT annotations.

Preparation of the library involved the immunoSEQ multiplex PCR assay. For the multiplex PCR, a mixture combining 60 forward primers for TCR Vbeta segments and 13 reverse primers for TCR Jbeta segments was used. The CDR3 region of rearranged TCR beta genes was amplified from genomic DNA with a multiplex PCR assay. On the Illumina HiSeq System, the amplified TCR beta libraries were sequenced as 87-base-pair reads. From the authors' description of their analysis: A later analysis counted tens of millions of unique TCR beta chains across the 650 to 800 repertoires, and 10 million to 11 million of these chains were shared by at least two donors. A nearest-neighbor algorithm error-corrected the raw reads and collapsed the reads into unique sequences, merging closely related sequences to remove PCR and sequencing errors. V, D and J gene segments were assigned by aligning CDR3 sequences to IMGT reference sequences. For a sequence to be retained, a match of at least six nucleotides was required to both a V gene segment and a J gene segment. Rearrangements were called productive when the CDR3 lacked stop codons and stayed in frame with V and J; all others were non-productive. Following IMGT convention, CDR3 was defined as the stretch from the second conserved V-encoded cysteine up to the conserved J-encoded phenylalanine. In an earlier analysis of around 640 of the donors, sequences lacking an unambiguous match to a single V gene segment were excluded. In an earlier analysis of some 590 of the donors, a V segment was called functional when productive rearrangements were above 56.7%, and segregating when the standard deviation between donors exceeded 5%. A statistical classification framework was developed to diagnose cytomegalovirus status using the catalog of TCR beta chain sequences. In a later analysis, TCR nucleotide sequences were compared against IMGT/GENE-DB human TR gene sequences so that V and J genes could be assigned. A later analysis assigned CDR3 sequences and most-parsimonious VDJ recombination scenarios with the TCRdist pipeline. In a later analysis, each TCR beta chain was defined by its CDR3 amino acid sequence together with its V-gene family, and reads without a unique V-gene family were excluded. A later analysis removed 450 to 600 highly shared, low-generation-probability nucleotide sequences to deal with suspected cross-contamination and a sequencing artifact. In a later analysis, a clonal expansion index for each public chain was calculated from normalized within-repertoire ranks of inferred template counts. A later analysis computed generation probabilities with a VDJ recombination model fitted to out-of-frame rearrangements, and checked the results against IGoR. A later analysis scored TCR-TCR, TCR-HLA and TCR-CMV co-occurrence with hypergeometric tests, applying a repertoire-size bias correction to TCR pairs. In a later analysis, false discovery rates were estimated by permuting HLA or CMV assignments 20 times. A later analysis grouped co-occurring TCRs with DBSCAN, adding TCRdist sequence similarity when clustering within HLA-allele-positive subsets. Repertoires with fewer than 30,000 or more than 120,000 public chains, plus five repertoires with anomalous nucleotide sharing, were excluded from co-occurrence clustering. TCRdb re-hosts the immuneACCESS table, in-frame sequences only. Its copies lack some clones; in the studies checked, an unresolved V gene accounts for under half of them, and the cause for the rest is not known. The DNA gave D and trimming, while V, J and clone size come from that table. This sample is represented by some 120,000 clones; 70% to 80% of them were singletons. About 2% of the sample is in the top ten clones.

This TCR derives from a young man in good health and CMV-seronegative. Recombination joined TRBV7-9 with TRBJ2-4; the best D guess is TRBD1, with 6 bases matching. Sequences were obtained from PBMCs. CDR3 reads: CASSLQGLAKNIQYF. The DNA sequence reads TGTGCCAGCAGCTTGCAGGGGTTAGCCAAAAACATTCAGTACTTC.